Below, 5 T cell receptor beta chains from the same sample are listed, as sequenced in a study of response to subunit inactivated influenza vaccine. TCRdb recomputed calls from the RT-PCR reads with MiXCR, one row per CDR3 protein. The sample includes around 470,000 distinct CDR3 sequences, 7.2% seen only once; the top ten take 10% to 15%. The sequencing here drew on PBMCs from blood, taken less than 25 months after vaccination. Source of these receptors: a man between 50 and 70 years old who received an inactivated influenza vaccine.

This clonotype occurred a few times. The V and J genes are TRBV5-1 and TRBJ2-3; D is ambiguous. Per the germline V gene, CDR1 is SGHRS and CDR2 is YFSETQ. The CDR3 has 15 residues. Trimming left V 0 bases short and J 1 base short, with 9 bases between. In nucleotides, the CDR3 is TGCGCCAGCAGCTTGGGTATGCCAGGCACAGATACGCAGTATTTT. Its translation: CASSLGMPGTDTQYF.

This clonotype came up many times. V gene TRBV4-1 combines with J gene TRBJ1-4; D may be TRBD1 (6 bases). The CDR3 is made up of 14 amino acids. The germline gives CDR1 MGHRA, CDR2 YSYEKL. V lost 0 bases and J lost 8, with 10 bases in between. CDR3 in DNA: TGCGCCAGCAGCCAAGAGGGGGCAGGCGAAAAACTGTTTTTT. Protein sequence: CASSQEGAGEKLFF.

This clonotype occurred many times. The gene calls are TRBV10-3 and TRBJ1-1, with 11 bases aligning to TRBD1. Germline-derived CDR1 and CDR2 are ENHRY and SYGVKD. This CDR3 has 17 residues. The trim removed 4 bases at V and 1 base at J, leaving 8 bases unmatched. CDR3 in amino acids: CAISGSRTGGRNTEAFF. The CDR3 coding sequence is TGTGCCATCAGTGGGTCGCGGACAGGGGGCCGGAACACTGAAGCTTTCTTT.

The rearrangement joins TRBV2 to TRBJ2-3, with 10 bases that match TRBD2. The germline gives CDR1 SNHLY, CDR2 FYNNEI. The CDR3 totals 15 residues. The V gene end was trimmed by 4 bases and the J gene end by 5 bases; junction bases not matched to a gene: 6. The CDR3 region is CASSVLAGTRDTQYF. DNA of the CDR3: TGTGCCAGCAGTGTACTAGCGGGGACGAGAGATACGCAGTATTTT.

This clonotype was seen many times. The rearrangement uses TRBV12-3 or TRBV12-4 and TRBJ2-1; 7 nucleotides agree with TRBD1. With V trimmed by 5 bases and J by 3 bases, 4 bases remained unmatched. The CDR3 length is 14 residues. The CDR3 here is CASSPQGNYNEQFF. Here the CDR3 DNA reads TGTGCCAGCAGTCCACAGGGGAACTACAATGAGCAGTTCTTC.